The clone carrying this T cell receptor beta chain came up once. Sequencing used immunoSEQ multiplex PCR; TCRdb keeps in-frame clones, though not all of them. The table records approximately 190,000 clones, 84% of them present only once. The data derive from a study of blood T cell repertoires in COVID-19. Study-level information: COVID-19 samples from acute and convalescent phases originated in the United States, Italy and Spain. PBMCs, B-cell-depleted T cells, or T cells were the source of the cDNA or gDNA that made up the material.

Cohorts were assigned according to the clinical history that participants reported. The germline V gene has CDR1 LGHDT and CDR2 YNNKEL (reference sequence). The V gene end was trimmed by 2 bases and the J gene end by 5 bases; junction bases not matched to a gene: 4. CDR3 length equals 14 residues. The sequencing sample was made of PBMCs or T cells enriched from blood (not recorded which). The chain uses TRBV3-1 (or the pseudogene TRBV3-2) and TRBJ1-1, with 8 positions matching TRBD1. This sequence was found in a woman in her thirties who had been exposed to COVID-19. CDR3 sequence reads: CASSQPGGRTEAFF. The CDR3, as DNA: TGTGCCAGCAGCCAACCAGGGGGCCGGACTGAAGCTTTCTTT.